This section outlines one TCR beta chain sequence together with its context. As yet, its antigen is unknown. These data are taken from a study of cytomegalovirus exposure and HLA in healthy donors. Study-level findings and limits: On later analysis, the bulk of CMV-associated TCR beta chains appeared to be HLA-restricted. Later analysis identified a missense DCLRE1C variant that was linked to TCR beta V- and J-gene trimming.

The PCR used 60 Vbeta and 13 Jbeta primers. Profiling relied on immunoSEQ multiplex PCR, and the TCRdb table lists in-frame clones only, not all of them. The sample records almost 200,000 clones, around 75% being singletons. V was pared by 3 bases and J by 4 bases, with 9 bases between. The CDR3 sequence is 13 residues long. CDR1 is MGHDK and CDR2 is SYGVNS in the germline V gene. Source material: PBMCs. This TCR was sampled from a male donor in good health and CMV-seropositive. The rearrangement joins TRBV25-1 to TRBJ1-2; possibly TRBD1 for D (5 bases). DNA for the CDR3: TGTGCCAGCAGTGAGGGGGGAAGCTATGGCTACACCTTC. Its protein is CASSEGGSYGYTF.